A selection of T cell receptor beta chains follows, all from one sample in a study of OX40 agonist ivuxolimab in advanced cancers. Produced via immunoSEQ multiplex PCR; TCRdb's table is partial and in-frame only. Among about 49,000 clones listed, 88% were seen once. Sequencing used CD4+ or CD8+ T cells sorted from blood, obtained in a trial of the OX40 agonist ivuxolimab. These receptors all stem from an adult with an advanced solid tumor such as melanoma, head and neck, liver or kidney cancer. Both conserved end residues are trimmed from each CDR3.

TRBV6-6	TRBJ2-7	ASRRTGALSEQY
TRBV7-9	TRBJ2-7	ASSPANEQY
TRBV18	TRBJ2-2	ASSPQDTGELF
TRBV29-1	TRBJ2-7	SVDTIAGVEY
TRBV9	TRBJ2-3	ASSVDGRALVDTQY
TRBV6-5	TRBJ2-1	ASSLGAQF
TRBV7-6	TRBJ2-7	ASSSRQSYEQY
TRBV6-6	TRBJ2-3	ASTKRESDTQY
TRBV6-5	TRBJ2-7	ASSREAYEQY
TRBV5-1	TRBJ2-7	ASSRGYEQY
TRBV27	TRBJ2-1	ASSLSGGPPGVQF
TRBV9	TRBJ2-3	ASSVSGDTDTQY
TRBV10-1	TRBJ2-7	ASSRSGTSGISYEQY
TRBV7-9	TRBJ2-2	ASSLSGNTGELF
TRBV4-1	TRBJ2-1	ASNSPGGVEQF
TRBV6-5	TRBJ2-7	ASSYSTGPYEQY
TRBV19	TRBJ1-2	ASTLTGGPYGYT
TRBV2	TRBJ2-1	ASRMTETYNEQF
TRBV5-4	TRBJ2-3	ASSLEGGRPTDTQY
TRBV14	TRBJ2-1	ASSSDRLYNEQF
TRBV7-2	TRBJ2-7	ASSLSRLGAYEQY
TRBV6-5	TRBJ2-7	ASSYGREAYEQY
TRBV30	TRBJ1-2	AWKMATNYGYT
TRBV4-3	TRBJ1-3	ASSQGAGNTIY
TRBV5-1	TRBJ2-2	ASSGSTSGNRAGELF
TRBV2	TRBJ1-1	ASLSSPANTEAF
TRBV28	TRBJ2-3	ASSSPRAGVLY
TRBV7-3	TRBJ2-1	ASSLLAGASDEQF
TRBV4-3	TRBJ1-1	ASSQVGRTTF